The present T cell receptor beta chain was sequenced within a study of radiotherapy plus CTLA-4 blockade in lung cancer. The assay was immunoSEQ multiplex PCR, and TCRdb's table has in-frame clones only and misses some. The sample lists 90,000 to 100,000 clones, approximately 72% occurring once. Per the germline V gene, CDR1 is GTSNPN and CDR2 is SVGIG (reference sequence). The length of the CDR3 is 14 residues. V was pared by 3 bases and J by 6 bases, with 10 bases of the junction left unmatched. In this sample, this clone turned up once. This chain links TRBV30 with TRBJ1-1; 7 positions match TRBD1. The clonotype was recovered from a human donor with non-small cell lung cancer who had a partial response to radiotherapy plus ipilimumab. Some clones in this sample may be carry-over from other donors' samples. The input for sequencing was peripheral blood, taken from a patient treated with radiotherapy plus ipilimumab. CDR3 nucleotide sequence: TGTGCCTGGAGCACAGGGGTGTTGAGAGCTGAAGCTTTCTTT. Its translation: CAWSTGVLRAEAFF.